This T cell receptor (beta chain) was obtained from a study of cytotoxic CD8 clonotypes in ibrutinib-treated CLL. Study in general: Complete response was seen in 2 patients and partial in around 24; about twelve progressed and about 14 stayed remitted after a median roughly 65 months. Findings of the study overall: Public clonotypes were seen rarely and were contracted or stable on treatment.

Repertoires were generated with immunoSEQ multiplex PCR, while TCRdb's copy carries only in-frame clones and drops some. Found here are around 200,000 clones, roughly 65% of them singletons; the top ten hold about 6.2%. Per germline, CDR1 LNHDA and CDR2 SQIVND (reference sequence). V was shortened by 11 bases and J by 3 bases, with 17 bases between the two germline ends. This CDR3 has 13 amino acids. Concerning this clone itself: Its antigen is not identified.

This receptor was obtained from a human donor with chronic lymphocytic leukemia. Sequences were derived from PBMCs, sampled after 12 months of ibrutinib treatment. The rearrangement uses TRBV19 and TRBJ2-7; D is possibly TRBD1 (5 bases). The CDR3 region has the DNA TGTGCCGGGGCACCGGGCCCCGGCTACGAGCAGTACTTC. Translating it yields CAGAPGPGYEQYF.